Included here is one TCR beta chain sequence, with context. Its antigen is unidentified. This entry belongs to a study of CD8 T cells in Susac syndrome. Study-wide results and limits: Across the total CD8+ repertoires, approximately 15 Susac-specific public clones were detected, and across the CD8+ TEMRA repertoires, several such clones were detected. Clonal expansion was present among Susac CD8+ cells. This expansion reached its peak in TEMRA cells and in active patients. Only a relatively small number of individuals were included in the TCR sequencing and HLA analysis.

The CDR3 length is 15 residues. Trimming cost V 3 bases and J 2 bases, with 13 bases left between them. The germline gives CDR1 SGHDT, CDR2 YYEEEE. Random hexamers were used to reverse transcribe 0.5 to 1 ug of RNA. TCRdb independently ran MiXCR on the immunoSEQ multiplex PCR reads; one entry per CDR3 protein. Of roughly 100,000 distinct CDR3 sequences listed, roughly 94% were seen once; the top ten hold 0.4% to 0.5%. This chain connects TRBV5-6 to TRBJ2-3, with D maybe TRBD2 (5 bases). The sample taken for sequencing was CD8+ T cells from PBMCs. The TCR originated in a human donor with Susac syndrome. CDR3 loop: CASSSVASFTDTQYF. The CDR3 bases are TGTGCCAGCAGCTCCGTGGCTAGCTTCACAGATACGCAGTATTTT.